These 27 T cell receptor beta chains originate from one sample sequenced in a study of cytomegalovirus exposure and HLA in healthy donors. PCR involved 60 Vbeta and 13 Jbeta primers. The protocol was immunoSEQ multiplex PCR, while the TCRdb copy is restricted to in-frame clones and leaves out a portion. Among roughly 73,000 clones listed, roughly 83% were seen once. Input material: PBMCs. Every receptor here comes from a woman between 50 and 59 years old in good health and CMV-seronegative.

The J gene is TRBJ2-7, the V gene TRBV27, with D possibly matching TRBD2 (5 bases). Per germline, CDR1 MNHEY and CDR2 SMNVEV (reference sequence). This CDR3 contains 17 residues. Trimming stripped 5 bases from V and 3 bases from J, with 23 bases between. CDR3 protein: CASSLRSGSPINYEQYF. In DNA, the CDR3 is TGTGCCAGCAGTCTAAGGTCGGGGAGCCCTATTAACTACGAGCAGTACTTC.

This clone was seen just once. V is TRBV27 and J is TRBJ1-1, with D possibly matching TRBD1 (5 bases). The V gene lost 1 base and the J gene lost 1 base, with 7 bases spanning the gap. This CDR3 comprises 14 residues. The V gene's germline CDR1 is MNHEY and CDR2 SMNVEV (reference sequence). CDR3 nucleotide sequence: TGTGCCAGCAGTTTATTGGGGGGGAACACTGAAGCTTTCTTT. Its translation is CASSLLGGNTEAFF.

This rearrangement joins TRBV7-2 to TRBJ2-7; TRBD2 aligns across 7 bases. J was trimmed by 3 bases and V by 6 bases; bases with no gene match: 2. The CDR3 sequence is 12 residues long. CDR1 SGHTA and CDR2 FQGNSA come from the germline V gene. Written as DNA, the CDR3 is TGTGCCAGCAGGGGGGGGGACTACGAGCAGTACTTC. This gives the protein CASRGGDYEQYF.

The chain couples TRBV9 to TRBJ2-2; 11 nucleotides align to TRBD2. Losses at the gene ends were 4 bases for V and 4 bases for J; bases not matched to a gene: 6. Per the germline V gene, CDR1 is SGDLS and CDR2 is YYNGEE. This CDR3 has 16 amino acids. The CDR3 loop reads CASSLIAGGPTGELFF. CDR3 bases: TGTGCCAGCAGCTTAATAGCGGGAGGGCCCACCGGGGAGCTGTTTTTT. The full variable domain, in which reference TRBV9 and TRBJ2-2 provide the parts outside the CDR3, is DSGVTQTPKHLITATGQRVTLRCSPRSGDLSVYWYQQSLDQGLQFLIQYYNGEERAKGNILERFSAQQFPDLHSELNLSSLELGDSALYFCASSLIAGGPTGELFFGEGSRLTVL.

This sequence joins TRBV29-1 and TRBJ2-1; 9 bases are a match to TRBD2. This CDR3 is 16 amino acids long. Trimming cost V 3 bases and J 4 bases; bases outside gene matches: 10. Germline V gene sequence: CDR1 SQVTM, CDR2 ANQGSEA. The CDR3 DNA reads TGCAGCGTTGATGGCGGGAGGGCCGGTCGGTACAATGAGCAGTTCTTC. This codes for CSVDGGRAGRYNEQFF.

This clone occurred a few times. The chain is built from TRBV19 and TRBJ1-1, with 8 bases fitting TRBD1. V shed 7 bases, J shed 5 bases, and the junction held 9 bases outside the gene matches. Looked up from germline, CDR1 is LNHDA and CDR2 is SQIVND (reference sequence). CDR3 length equals 14 residues. As DNA, the CDR3 is TGTGCCAGTACGGTAACAGGGGGGAGTACTGAAGCTTTCTTT. It encodes CASTVTGGSTEAFF.

The V call is TRBV19, the J call TRBJ2-1; D perhaps matches TRBD2 (6 bases). Germline CDR1 and CDR2: LNHDA and SQIVND (reference sequence). V lost 6 bases, J lost 6 bases, and 24 bases lay in between. The CDR3 spans 17 residues. The CDR3 sequence is CASSLPLAGGAANEQFF. The CDR3 DNA sequence: TGTGCCAGTAGCCTACCACTAGCTGGAGGAGCGGCCAATGAGCAGTTCTTC. Looking up the rest from reference TRBV19 and TRBJ2-1 gives the full variable domain: DGGITQSPKYLFRKEGQNVTLSCEQNLNHDAMYWYRQDPGQGLRLIYYSQIVNDFQKGDIAEGYSVSREKKESFPLTVTSAQKNPTAFYLCASSLPLAGGAANEQFFGPGTRLTVL.

The chain uses TRBV4-1 and TRBJ2-5; 9 nucleotides align to TRBD2. Trimming cost V 3 bases and J 3 bases; bases outside gene matches: 11. CDR1 MGHRA and CDR2 YSYEKL come from the germline V gene. CDR3 length: 17 residues. The CDR3 DNA reads TGCGCCAGCAGCCAGGGGGGTAGCGGGGGTCGAGAAGAGACCCAGTACTTC. Encoded protein: CASSQGGSGGREETQYF.

The chain carries TRBV7-3 and TRBJ2-2; D is unresolved. The CDR3 sequence is 15 residues long. CDR1 is SGHTA and CDR2 is FQGTGA in the germline V gene. Trimming removed 5 bases at V and 3 bases at J, with 13 bases between. For the CDR3, the DNA is TGTGCCAGCAGCCCAAACGACTTCTACACCGGGGAGCTGTTTTTT. Its translation: CASSPNDFYTGELFF. Complete variable domain (other parts from reference TRBV7-3 and TRBJ2-2): GAGVSQTPSNKVTEKGKYVELRCDPISGHTALYWYRQSLGQGPEFLIYFQGTGAADDSGLPNDRFFAVRPEGSVSTLKIQRTERGDSAVYLCASSPNDFYTGELFFGEGSRLTVL.

The chain uses TRBV4-1 and TRBJ2-5, with D hard to call. The V gene's germline CDR1 is MGHRA and CDR2 YSYEKL. V lost 4 bases and J lost 2, with 8 bases in between. The CDR3 loop spans 13 amino acids. In DNA form, the CDR3 reads TGCGCCAGCAGCCCGGGTTCTCAAGAGACCCAGTACTTC. It codes for CASSPGSQETQYF.

The genes are TRBV19 and TRBJ2-7; 10 bases are shared with TRBD1. Germline V CDR1 and CDR2: LNHDA, SQIVND (reference sequence). The V gene end was trimmed by 6 bases and the J gene end by 4 bases; junction bases not matched to a gene: 6. The CDR3 is made up of 14 amino acids. CDR3 sequence (DNA): TGTGCCAGTAGCCCGACAGGGGGCGAGTACGAGCAGTACTTC. This codes for CASSPTGGEYEQYF.

The chain joins TRBV10-3 to TRBJ2-2; maybe TRBD1 (8 bases). Germline V CDR1 and CDR2: ENHRY, SYGVKD. Trimming stripped 5 bases from V and 3 bases from J, with 13 bases between. The CDR3 totals 15 residues. Here the CDR3 reads CAISRTGGDTGELFF. CDR3 DNA: TGTGCCATCAGTCGTACAGGGGGGGACACCGGGGAGCTGTTTTTT.

The gene calls are TRBV28 and TRBJ2-2; D is ambiguous. The V gene's germline CDR1 is MDHEN and CDR2 SYDVKM. The CDR3 covers 12 residues. V dropped 4 bases and J dropped 8 bases, with 8 bases sitting between them. The DNA for the CDR3 is TGTGCCAGCAGTTCCTCCGTGGGGGAGCTGTTTTTT. Translation gives CASSSSVGELFF.

CDR3 sequence: CASKLRDTTGTQYF. The CDR3 DNA reads as TGTGCCAGCAAATTACGGGACACGACGGGGACCCAGTACTTC. V gene TRBV2 combines with J gene TRBJ2-5; tentative D call: TRBD1 (6 bases). Germline V lookup: CDR1 SNHLY, CDR2 FYNNEI. V shed 7 bases and J shed 7 bases, with 19 bases lying between them. The CDR3 loop spans 14 amino acids.

The CDR3 DNA reads TGTGCCAGCAGCTTACTAAGCGGGGGGGCGGGGAGTGAGCAGTTCTTC. Residues: CASSLLSGGAGSEQFF. V and J are TRBV7-2 and TRBJ2-1, with TRBD2 matching over 10 bases. This CDR3 has 16 amino acids. The germline V gene has CDR1 SGHTA and CDR2 FQGNSA. The V segment lost 2 bases and the J segment 9 bases; nucleotides outside the gene matches: 10.

The CDR3 protein is CSVQGPSGNTIYF. The CDR3 DNA sequence: TGCAGCGTACAGGGCCCCTCTGGAAACACCATATATTTT. The rearrangement links TRBV29-1 to TRBJ1-3; possibly TRBD1 for D (6 bases). The CDR3 extends over 13 amino acids. Trimming took 6 bases from V and 0 from J, leaving 9 bases between them. Looked up from germline, CDR1 is SQVTM and CDR2 is ANQGSEA.

This chain joins TRBV4-1 and TRBJ2-5, with D tentatively TRBD1 (5 bases). Germline loops: CDR1 MGHRA, CDR2 YSYEKL. This CDR3 has 15 residues. The germline V and J ends were trimmed by 0 bases and 9 bases, with 17 bases remaining between them. Here the CDR3 reads CASSQEAGLAVAQYF. CDR3 DNA sequence: TGCGCCAGCAGCCAAGAGGCAGGGCTGGCAGTGGCCCAGTACTTC.

The chain is built from TRBV5-4 and TRBJ1-2, with a weak D call TRBD1 (5 bases). V lost 1 base to trimming and J lost 4 bases, with 17 bases between them. The length of the CDR3 is 16 residues. Germline CDR1 reads SGHNT; CDR2 reads YYREEE (reference sequence). The CDR3 loop is CASSLLVTGDSYGYTF. The DNA for the CDR3 is TGTGCCAGCAGCTTGTTGGTGACGGGGGATAGCTATGGCTACACCTTC.

The CDR3 region is CASSLDWRGPYNEQFF. Written as DNA, the CDR3 is TGTGCCAGCAGCTTAGATTGGCGGGGGCCCTACAATGAGCAGTTCTTC. The chain recombines TRBV11-2 with TRBJ2-1; possibly TRBD2 for D (7 bases). The V and J ends lost 0 bases and 2 bases respectively, with 11 bases between them. Germline lookup yields CDR1 SGHAT and CDR2 FQNNGV. CDR3 size: 16 residues. The variable domain in full, with the rest retrieved from reference TRBV11-2 and TRBJ2-1, is EAGVAQSPRYKIIEKRQSVAFWCNPISGHATLYWYQQILGQGPKLLIQFQNNGVVDDSQLPKDRFSAERLKGVDSTLKIQPAKLEDSAVYLCASSLDWRGPYNEQFFGPGTRLTVL.

This sequence joins TRBV5-8 and TRBJ1-5; D gene unclear. V was clipped by 2 bases and J by 5 bases, with 14 bases between them. Looked up from germline, CDR1 is SGHTS and CDR2 is YDEGEE. CDR3 length: 15 amino acids. The CDR3 sequence: CASSFGVERDQPQHF. CDR3 in DNA: TGTGCCAGCAGCTTCGGGGTCGAGAGGGATCAGCCCCAGCATTTT.

The chain carries TRBV4-1 and TRBJ2-5, with 7 nucleotides matching TRBD1. CDR3 length: 14 amino acids. V was pared by 1 base and J by 1 base, with 0 bases of the junction left unmatched. Germline assignment: CDR1 MGHRA and CDR2 YSYEKL. In DNA, the CDR3 is TGCGCCAGCAGCCAAGGGACAGGCCAAGAGACCCAGTACTTC. Its translation: CASSQGTGQETQYF.

This clone was detected a few times. V usage is TRBV28 and J usage is TRBJ1-5; 8 bases are shared with TRBD1. Germline V gene lookup returns CDR1 MDHEN and CDR2 SYDVKM. CDR3 length: 16 amino acids. V lost 7 bases, J lost 4 bases, and 12 bases stayed unmatched. DNA of the CDR3: TGTGCCAGCATTATCGGGACAGGACTCATTAATCAGCCCCAGCATTTT. Translation: CASIIGTGLINQPQHF.

This chain joins TRBV18 and TRBJ1-5; 9 nucleotides agree with TRBD1. The CDR3 totals 15 residues. V lost 2 bases, J lost 3 bases, and 2 bases stayed unmatched. Germline V lookup: CDR1 KGHSH, CDR2 LQKENI. DNA for the CDR3: TGTGCCAGCTCACCAGGACAGGGGACCAATCAGCCCCAGCATTTT. Its translation: CASSPGQGTNQPQHF.

This clone has just a few counts. This rearrangement joins TRBV18 to TRBJ1-1; TRBD1 matches at 8 bases. J gave up 1 base and V 3 bases, and 1 base lay outside the gene matches. This CDR3 contains 14 residues. The germline gives CDR1 KGHSH, CDR2 LQKENI. CDR3 sequence (DNA): TGTGCCAGCTCACCCAGGGGGCAGAACACTGAAGCTTTCTTT. Translating gives CASSPRGQNTEAFF.

V is TRBV28 and J is TRBJ1-1; 8 nucleotides line up with TRBD1. Germline V gene data show CDR1 as MDHEN and CDR2 as SYDVKM. The V and J ends lost 8 bases and 1 base, in that order; junction bases with no gene match: 9. The CDR3 extends over 15 amino acids. DNA of the CDR3: TGTGCCAGCGGCGAAAGGGACAGGCCGAACACTGAAGCTTTCTTT. Translating it yields CASGERDRPNTEAFF.

The chain has TRBV6-1 and TRBJ1-1, with D unclear. Germline CDR1 reads MNHNS; CDR2 reads SASEGT. The CDR3 is 12 amino acids. Deletions cut 6 bases from V and 2 bases from J, with 7 bases between. The CDR3 here is CASRSVNTEAFF. In nucleotides, the CDR3 is TGTGCCAGCAGATCGGTAAACACTGAAGCTTTCTTT.

The CDR3 DNA follows: TGTGCCAGCAGTTCAGGATACACTGAAGCTTTCTTT. Protein sequence: CASSSGYTEAFF. J is TRBJ1-1 and V is TRBV6-6; D gene ambiguous. CDR3 length: 12 amino acids. Deletions cut 4 bases from V and 3 bases from J, with 6 bases between. Germline CDR1 reads MNHNY; CDR2 reads SVGAGI (reference sequence).